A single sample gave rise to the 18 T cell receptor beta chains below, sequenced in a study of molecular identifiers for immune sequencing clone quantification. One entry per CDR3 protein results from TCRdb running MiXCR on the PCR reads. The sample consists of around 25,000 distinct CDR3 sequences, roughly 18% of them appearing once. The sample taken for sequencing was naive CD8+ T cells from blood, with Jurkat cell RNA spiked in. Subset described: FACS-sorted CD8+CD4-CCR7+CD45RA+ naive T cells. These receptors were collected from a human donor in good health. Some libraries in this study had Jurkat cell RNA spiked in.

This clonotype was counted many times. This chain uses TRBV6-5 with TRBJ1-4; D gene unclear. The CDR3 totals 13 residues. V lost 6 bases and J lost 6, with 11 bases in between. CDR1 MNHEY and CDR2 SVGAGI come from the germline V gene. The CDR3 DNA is TGTGCCAGCAGCCCGGACGGGGATGAAAAACTGTTTTTT. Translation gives CASSPDGDEKLFF.

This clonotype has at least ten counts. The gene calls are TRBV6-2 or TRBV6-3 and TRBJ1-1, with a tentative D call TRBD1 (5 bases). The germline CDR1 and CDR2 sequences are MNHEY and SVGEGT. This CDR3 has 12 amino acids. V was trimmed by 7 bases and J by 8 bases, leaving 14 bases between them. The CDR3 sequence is CASTIAGYEAFF. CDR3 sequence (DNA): TGTGCCAGCACCATAGCAGGGTACGAAGCTTTCTTT.

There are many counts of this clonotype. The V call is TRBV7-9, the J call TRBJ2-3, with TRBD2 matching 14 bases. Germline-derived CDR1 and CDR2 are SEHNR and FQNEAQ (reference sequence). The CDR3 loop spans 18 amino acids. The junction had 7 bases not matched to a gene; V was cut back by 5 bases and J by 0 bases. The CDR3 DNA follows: TGTGCCAGCAGCACAGGGACTAGCGGGGGCCGCAGCACAGATACGCAGTATTTT. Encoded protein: CASSTGTSGGRSTDTQYF. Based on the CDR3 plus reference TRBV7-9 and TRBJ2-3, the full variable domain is DTGVSQNPRHKITKRGQNVTFRCDPISEHNRLYWYRQTLGQGPEFLTYFQNEAQLEKSRLLSDRFSAERPKGSFSTLEIQRTEQGDSAMYLCASSTGTSGGRSTDTQYFGPGTRLTVL.

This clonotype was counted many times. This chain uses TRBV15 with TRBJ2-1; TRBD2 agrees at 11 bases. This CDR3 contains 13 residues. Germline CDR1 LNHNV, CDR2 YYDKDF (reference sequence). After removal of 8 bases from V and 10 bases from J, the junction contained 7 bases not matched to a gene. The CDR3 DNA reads TGTGCCACCGAACTAGCGGGAGAACGGGAGCAGTTCTTC. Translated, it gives CATELAGEREQFF.

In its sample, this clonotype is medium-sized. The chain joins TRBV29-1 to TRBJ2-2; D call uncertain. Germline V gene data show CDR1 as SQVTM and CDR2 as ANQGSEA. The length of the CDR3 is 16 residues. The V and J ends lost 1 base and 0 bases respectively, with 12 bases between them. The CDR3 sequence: CSVEAGPGSNTGELFF. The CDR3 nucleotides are TGCAGCGTTGAAGCTGGTCCGGGTTCGAACACCGGGGAGCTGTTTTTT.

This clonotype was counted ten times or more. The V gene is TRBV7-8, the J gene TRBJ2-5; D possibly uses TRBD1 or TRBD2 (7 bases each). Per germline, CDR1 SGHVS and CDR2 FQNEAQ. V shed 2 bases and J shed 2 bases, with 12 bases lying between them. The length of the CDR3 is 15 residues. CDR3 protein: CASSLTQGGQETQYF. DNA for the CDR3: TGTGCCAGCAGCTTAACTCAGGGGGGGCAAGAGACCCAGTACTTC.

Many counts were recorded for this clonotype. Here the CDR3 DNA reads TGTGCCAGCAGCCTACTAGCGGGCCCATCCACGCCAGATACGCAGTATTTT. Amino acids: CASSLLAGPSTPDTQYF. The chain has TRBV7-6 and TRBJ2-3; TRBD2 matches 9 bases. CDR1 is SGHVS, CDR2 FNYEAQ, per germline. With V trimmed by 5 bases and J by 4 bases, 13 bases remained unmatched. CDR3 length equals 17 residues.

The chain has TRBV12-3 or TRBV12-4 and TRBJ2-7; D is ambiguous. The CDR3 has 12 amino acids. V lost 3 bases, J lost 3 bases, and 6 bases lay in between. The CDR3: CASSFDFYEQYF. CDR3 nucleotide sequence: TGTGCCAGCAGTTTCGACTTCTACGAGCAGTACTTC.

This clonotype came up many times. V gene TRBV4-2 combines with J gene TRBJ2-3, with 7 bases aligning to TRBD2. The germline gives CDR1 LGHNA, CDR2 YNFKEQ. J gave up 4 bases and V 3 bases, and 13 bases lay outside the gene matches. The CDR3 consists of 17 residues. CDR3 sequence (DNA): TGTGCCAGCAGCCACGTAGGGCGGGAGAGTGGTGCAGATACGCAGTATTTT. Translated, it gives CASSHVGRESGADTQYF.

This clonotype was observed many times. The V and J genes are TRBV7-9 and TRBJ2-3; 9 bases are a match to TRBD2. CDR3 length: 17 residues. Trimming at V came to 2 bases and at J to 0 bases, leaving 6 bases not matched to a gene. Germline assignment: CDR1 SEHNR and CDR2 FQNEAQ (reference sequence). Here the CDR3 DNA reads TGTGCCAGCAGCTTACTAAGAGCGGGGGGAAGCACAGATACGCAGTATTTT. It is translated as CASSLLRAGGSTDTQYF.

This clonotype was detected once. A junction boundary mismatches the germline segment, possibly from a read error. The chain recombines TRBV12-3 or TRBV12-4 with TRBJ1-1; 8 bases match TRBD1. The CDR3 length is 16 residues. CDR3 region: CASSFPTGVENTKAFF. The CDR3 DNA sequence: TGTGCCAGCAGTTTTCCGACAGGGGTGGAGAACACTAAAGCTTTCTTT.

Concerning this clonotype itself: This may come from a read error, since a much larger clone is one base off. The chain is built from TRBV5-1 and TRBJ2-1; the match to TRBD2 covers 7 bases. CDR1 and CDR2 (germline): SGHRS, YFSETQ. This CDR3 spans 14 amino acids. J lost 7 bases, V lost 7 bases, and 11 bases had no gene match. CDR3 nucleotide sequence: TGCGCCAGCGGCTACGGCGGGAGTACGAATGAGCAGTTCTTC. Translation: CASGYGGSTNEQFF. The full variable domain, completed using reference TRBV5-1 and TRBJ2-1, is KAGVTQTPRYLIKTRGQQVTLSCSPISGHRSVSWYQQTPGQGLQFLFEYFSETQRNKGNFPGRFSGRQFSNSRSEMNVSTLELGDSALYLCASGYGGSTNEQFFGPGTRLTVL.

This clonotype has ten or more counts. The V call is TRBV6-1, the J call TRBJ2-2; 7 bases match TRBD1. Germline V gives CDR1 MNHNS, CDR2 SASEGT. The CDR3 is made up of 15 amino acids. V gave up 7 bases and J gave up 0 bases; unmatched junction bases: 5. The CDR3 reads CASMDRSANTGELFF. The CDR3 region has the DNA TGTGCCAGCATGGACAGGAGCGCGAACACCGGGGAGCTGTTTTTT.

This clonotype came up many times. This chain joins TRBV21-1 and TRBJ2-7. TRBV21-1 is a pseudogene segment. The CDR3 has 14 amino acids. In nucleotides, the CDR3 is TGTGCCAGCAGCAATCCAGGGATCTCCTACGAGCAGTACTTC. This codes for CASSNPGISYEQYF.

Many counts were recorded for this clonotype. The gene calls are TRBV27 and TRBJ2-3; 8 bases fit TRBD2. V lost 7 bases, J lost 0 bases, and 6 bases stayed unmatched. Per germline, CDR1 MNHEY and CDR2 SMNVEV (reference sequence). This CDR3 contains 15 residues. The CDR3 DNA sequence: TGTGCCAGCACCGAACTAGCGGTCAGCACAGATACGCAGTATTTT. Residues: CASTELAVSTDTQYF.

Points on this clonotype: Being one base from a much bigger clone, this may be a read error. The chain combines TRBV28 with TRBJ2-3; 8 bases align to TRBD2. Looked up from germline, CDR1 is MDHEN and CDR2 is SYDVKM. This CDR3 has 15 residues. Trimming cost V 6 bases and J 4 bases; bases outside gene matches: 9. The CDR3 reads CASSLLAESADTQYF. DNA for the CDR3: TGTGCCAGCAGCTTACTAGCGGAGAGCGCAGATACGCAGTATTTT. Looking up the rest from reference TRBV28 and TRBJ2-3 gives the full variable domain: DVKVTQSSRYLVKRTGEKVFLECVQDMDHENMFWYRQDPGLGLRLIYFSYDVKMKEKGDIPEGYSVSREKKERFSLILESASTNQTSMYLCASSLLAESADTQYFGPGTRLTVL.

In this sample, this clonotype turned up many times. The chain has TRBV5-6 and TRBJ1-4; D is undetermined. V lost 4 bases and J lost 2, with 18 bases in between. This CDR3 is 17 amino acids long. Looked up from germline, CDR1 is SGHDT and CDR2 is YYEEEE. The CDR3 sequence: CASSPWEEERTNEKLFF. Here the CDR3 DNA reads TGTGCCAGCAGCCCTTGGGAGGAGGAGCGGACTAATGAAAAACTGTTTTTT.

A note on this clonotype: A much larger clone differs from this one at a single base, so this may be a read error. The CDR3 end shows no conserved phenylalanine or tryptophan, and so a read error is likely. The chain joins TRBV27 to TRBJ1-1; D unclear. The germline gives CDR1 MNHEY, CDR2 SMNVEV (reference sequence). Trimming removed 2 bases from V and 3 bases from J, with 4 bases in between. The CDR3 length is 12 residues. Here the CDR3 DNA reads TGTGCCAGCAGTTTAGGGTACACTGAAGCTTTCCTT. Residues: CASSLGYTEAFL.